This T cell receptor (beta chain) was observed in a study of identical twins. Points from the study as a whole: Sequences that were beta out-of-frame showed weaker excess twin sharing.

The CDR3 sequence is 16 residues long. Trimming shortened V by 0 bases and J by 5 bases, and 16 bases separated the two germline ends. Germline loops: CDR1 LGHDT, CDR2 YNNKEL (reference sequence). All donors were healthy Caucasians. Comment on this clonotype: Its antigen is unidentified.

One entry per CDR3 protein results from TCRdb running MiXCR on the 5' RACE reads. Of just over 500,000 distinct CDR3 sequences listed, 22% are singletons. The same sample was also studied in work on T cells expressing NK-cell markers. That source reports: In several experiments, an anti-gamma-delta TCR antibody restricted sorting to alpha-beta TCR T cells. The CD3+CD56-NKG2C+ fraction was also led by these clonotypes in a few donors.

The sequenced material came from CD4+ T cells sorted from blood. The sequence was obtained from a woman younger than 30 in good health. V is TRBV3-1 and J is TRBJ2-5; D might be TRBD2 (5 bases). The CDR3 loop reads CASSQDMFPSWETQYF. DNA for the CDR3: TGTGCCAGCAGCCAAGATATGTTTCCTAGCTGGGAGACCCAGTACTTC.